There are a few counts of the clone carrying this T cell receptor beta chain. The target antigen is unknown. The same CDR3 also results from other DNA sequences found in this sample. cDNA synthesis used the whole RNA isolate, giving expressed TCRB sequences. The data were produced by immunoSEQ multiplex PCR, yet TCRdb's version contains in-frame clones alone and is incomplete. Among 100,000 to 150,000 clones, approximately 16% were seen once, and the ten largest hold 2.3%. The data were obtained in a study of beta chain features in type 1 diabetes. General observations from the study: Fewer insertions but more deletions were seen at VDJ junctions in type 1 diabetes patients. TCRB CDR3 length was moderately but significantly reduced in all four CD4+ subsets of Type 1 diabetes patients.

The germline V gene encodes CDR1 DFQATT and CDR2 SNEGSKA (reference sequence). CDR3 length: 11 amino acids. With 5 bases removed from V and 0 bases from J, the gap between germline ends came to 4 bases. The single heparinised draw taken from each donor contained around 100 mL of blood on average. CD4+ naive, central memory, regulatory and stem cell-like memory subsets were isolated by sorting on CD45RO/CCR7/CD25/CD127/CD95/CD27. This chain links TRBV20-1 with TRBJ2-5; D is uncertain. The source is a young man with type 1 diabetes. Input material: central memory CD4+ T cells from blood. The CDR3 loop is CSALYQETQYF. The CDR3 coding sequence is TGCAGTGCTCTTTACCAAGAGACCCAGTACTTC.